The 31 T cell receptor beta chains below come from one sample, sequenced in a study of blood T cell repertoires in COVID-19. Produced via immunoSEQ multiplex PCR; TCRdb's table is partial and in-frame only. The sample includes almost 55,000 clones, around 90% of them seen just once. The sequenced sample was peripheral blood. Receptors originate from a human donor in a cohort sampled during active COVID-19.

The chain recombines TRBV5-1 with TRBJ1-2; D unresolved. CDR3 size: 13 residues. Germline CDR1 is SGHRS and CDR2 is YFSETQ. The V gene lost 2 bases and the J gene lost 7 bases, with 12 bases spanning the gap. Written as DNA, the CDR3 is TGCGCCAGCAGCTTTGTCGGCGGACTTGGCTACACCTTC. Protein: CASSFVGGLGYTF.

This sequence joins TRBV5-1 and TRBJ2-7; D possibly corresponds to TRBD2 (6 bases). The CDR3 length is 16 residues. V shed 3 bases and J shed 4 bases, with 20 bases lying between them. The germline gives CDR1 SGHRS, CDR2 YFSETQ. The CDR3 DNA is TGCGCCAGCAGCTACTCCGGGACCCTAGCGATATACGAGCAGTACTTC. The encoded protein is CASSYSGTLAIYEQYF.

V and J are TRBV24-1 and TRBJ2-3, with TRBD1 matching 7 bases. The J segment lost 5 bases and the V segment lost 5 bases, leaving 9 bases of the junction unmatched. This CDR3 spans 15 amino acids. CDR1 and CDR2 from the germline V gene are KGHDR and SFDVKD. In DNA form, the CDR3 reads TGTGCCACCAGTGCGAACAGGGGAGTCGAAGATACGCAGTATTTT. Translated, it gives CATSANRGVEDTQYF.

This rearrangement joins TRBV6-5 to TRBJ2-5; maybe TRBD1 (6 bases). V was pared by 8 bases and J by 4 bases, with 14 bases between. The CDR3 runs to 13 residues. Germline V gives CDR1 MNHEY, CDR2 SVGAGI. CDR3 sequence (DNA): TGTGCCAGCCTATCAGACAGGTCAGAGACCCAGTACTTC. This encodes CASLSDRSETQYF.

The chain has TRBV5-1 and TRBJ2-7; 7 bases fit TRBD2. Germline V lookup: CDR1 SGHRS, CDR2 YFSETQ. The CDR3 consists of 15 residues. The junction had 10 bases not matched to a gene; V was cut back by 4 bases and J by 3 bases. CDR3 nucleotides: TGCGCCAGCAGCCCGGGCGGGACTACGGACTACGAGCAGTACTTC. It translates to CASSPGGTTDYEQYF.

The chain links TRBV2 to TRBJ2-3; D is undetermined. This CDR3 has 16 residues. Trimming cost V 7 bases and J 3 bases, with 20 bases left between them. CDR1 is SNHLY, CDR2 FYNNEI, per germline. CDR3 sequence reads: CASMLRRMGSTDTQYF. DNA of the CDR3: TGTGCCAGCATGCTCCGTCGGATGGGCTCGACAGATACGCAGTATTTT.

About this clone itself: A single base separates this from a much larger clone, so it may be a read error. J is TRBJ2-7 and V is TRBV6-2 or TRBV6-3; no clear D. Germline V CDR1 and CDR2: MNHEY, SVGEGT. V gave up 3 bases and J gave up 3 bases, with 6 bases separating them. This CDR3 has 12 amino acids. The CDR3 region is CASSYIGYEQYF. CDR3 sequence (DNA): TGTGCCAGCAGTTATATCGGCTACGAGCAGTACTTC.

This clone showed up just once. The chain couples TRBV5-1 to TRBJ1-1; the D gene is possibly TRBD1 (6 bases). The germline V gene has CDR1 SGHRS and CDR2 YFSETQ. Trimming removed 5 bases at V and 6 bases at J, with 20 bases between. This CDR3 contains 15 residues. This CDR3 is CASRAVQGFSSEAFF. CDR3 in DNA: TGCGCCAGCAGAGCAGTACAGGGTTTTAGTTCTGAAGCTTTCTTT.

The V and J genes are TRBV10-3 and TRBJ2-3; TRBD2 might be the D (6 bases). V lost 7 bases to trimming and J lost 3 bases, with 11 bases between them. The CDR3 sequence is 13 residues long. Looked up from germline, CDR1 is ENHRY and CDR2 is SYGVKD. The CDR3, as DNA: TGTGCCATCAAAGCAGGGAGGACAGATACGCAGTATTTT. This encodes CAIKAGRTDTQYF.

The chain uses TRBV6-5 and TRBJ2-7, with D possibly matching TRBD1 (6 bases). This CDR3 spans 12 amino acids. The V end was cut by 8 bases, the J end by 3 bases, with 11 bases between. Per germline, CDR1 MNHEY and CDR2 SVGAGI. Written as DNA, the CDR3 is TGTGCCAGCCGATGGACAGTCTACGAGCAGTACTTC. Translation gives CASRWTVYEQYF.

The chain joins TRBV9 to TRBJ2-2; TRBD1 matches 7 bases. The CDR3 consists of 16 residues. From germline, CDR1 is SGDLS and CDR2 YYNGEE. Trimming at V came to 2 bases and at J to 4 bases, leaving 8 bases not matched to a gene. In nucleotides, the CDR3 is TGTGCCAGCAGCGTGCTGAGGGGGCGCGGCACCGGGGAGCTGTTTTTT. Its protein product is CASSVLRGRGTGELFF.

The chain combines TRBV7-9 with TRBJ2-1; the match to TRBD1 covers 8 bases. V shed 5 bases and J 5 bases; nucleotides not matched to a gene: 8. The CDR3 has 15 residues. Germline-derived CDR1 and CDR2 are SEHNR and FQNEAQ (reference sequence). CDR3 protein: CASSRGQGPHNEQFF. CDR3 DNA: TGTGCCAGCAGCCGCGGACAGGGACCTCACAATGAGCAGTTCTTC. The full variable domain, completed using reference TRBV7-9 and TRBJ2-1, is DTGVSQNPRHKITKRGQNVTFRCDPISEHNRLYWYRQTLGQGPEFLTYFQNEAQLEKSRLLSDRFSAERPKGSFSTLEIQRTEQGDSAMYLCASSRGQGPHNEQFFGPGTRLTVL.

The chain has TRBV10-1 and TRBJ2-3, with 9 nucleotides matching TRBD2. This CDR3 is built from 14 residues. The trim removed 4 bases at V and 6 bases at J, leaving 5 bases unmatched. Germline V CDR1 and CDR2: WNHNN, SYGVQD (reference sequence). The CDR3 protein is CASSASGTWDTQYF. CDR3 DNA sequence: TGCGCCAGCAGTGCTAGCGGGACCTGGGATACGCAGTATTTT.

CDR3 DNA sequence: TGTGCCATCAGTGTCGGAGTGGTTGAGCAGTTCTTC. It yields the protein CAISVGVVEQFF. The chain is built from TRBV10-3 and TRBJ2-1; D unclear. Germline-derived CDR1 and CDR2 are ENHRY and SYGVKD. V was cut by 4 bases and J by 9 bases, with 10 bases left in between. The CDR3 runs 12 residues.

The chain uses TRBV19 and TRBJ2-3; TRBD1 matches at 10 bases. The germline CDR1 and CDR2 sequences are LNHDA and SQIVND (reference sequence). The CDR3 consists of 15 residues. V shed 7 bases and J 4 bases; nucleotides not matched to a gene: 8. CDR3 DNA sequence: TGTGCCAGTACCTCCGGGACAGGGGAGGCAGATACGCAGTATTTT. Translating it yields CASTSGTGEADTQYF.

The chain uses TRBV12-3 or TRBV12-4 and TRBJ1-1, with D maybe TRBD1 (5 bases). V was shortened by 7 bases and J by 3 bases, with 12 bases between the two germline ends. The CDR3 runs to 13 residues. This CDR3 is CASTGTAYTEAFF. CDR3 bases: TGTGCCAGCACGGGGACTGCATACACTGAAGCTTTCTTT.

This clone was recorded only once. The chain is built from TRBV9 and TRBJ2-7, with TRBD2 matching over 7 bases. CDR1 and CDR2 (germline): SGDLS, YYNGEE. Unmatched junction bases numbered 11, after V lost 4 bases and J lost 7 bases. This CDR3 is 14 amino acids long. CDR3 amino acids: CASSIRDYSGEQYF. The CDR3 region has the DNA TGTGCCAGCAGCATCCGGGACTACAGTGGGGAGCAGTACTTC.

The chain links TRBV4-1 to TRBJ2-7; 7 bases match TRBD1. Germline V CDR1 and CDR2: MGHRA, YSYEKL. V gave up 5 bases and J gave up 1 base; unmatched junction bases: 8. This CDR3 region has 15 residues. In nucleotides, the CDR3 is TGCGCCAGCAGCTACCCGGGACAGAGATCCTACGAGCAGTACTTC. It specifies CASSYPGQRSYEQYF.

The genes are TRBV7-2 and TRBJ2-5; D might be TRBD2 (6 bases). The germline CDR1 and CDR2 sequences are SGHTA and FQGNSA. V shed 5 bases and J shed 1 base, with 14 bases lying between them. The CDR3 loop spans 15 amino acids. CDR3 bases: TGTGCCAGCAGCCGGACGAGGGAGGCCCAAGAGACCCAGTACTTC. It codes for CASSRTREAQETQYF.

V gene TRBV7-9 combines with J gene TRBJ1-1; TRBD1 is a possible D gene (6 bases). V was cut by 5 bases and J by 2 bases, with 12 bases left in between. This CDR3 is built from 14 residues. The germline CDR1 and CDR2 sequences are SEHNR and FQNEAQ (reference sequence). The CDR3 reads CASSPGQTNTEAFF. CDR3 bases: TGTGCCAGCAGCCCCGGACAGACAAACACTGAAGCTTTCTTT.

The chain joins TRBV7-9 to TRBJ2-1; D might be TRBD2 (5 bases). Trimming stripped 1 base from V and 6 bases from J, with 10 bases between. This CDR3 is built from 14 residues. Germline V gene sequence: CDR1 SEHNR, CDR2 FQNEAQ (reference sequence). CDR3 in amino acids: CASSLDLAVNEQFF. In DNA, the CDR3 is TGTGCCAGCAGCTTAGACCTAGCCGTCAATGAGCAGTTCTTC.

The rearrangement joins TRBV7-9 to TRBJ2-5; possible D gene TRBD2, 7 bases. In germline, CDR1 is SEHNR, CDR2 FQNEAQ (reference sequence). The CDR3 is made up of 17 amino acids. With 0 bases removed from V and 1 base from J, the gap between germline ends came to 15 bases. The CDR3 coding sequence is TGTGCCAGCAGCTTAGCGGGGGGGCCGAGGGTCCAAGAGACCCAGTACTTC. As protein: CASSLAGGPRVQETQYF.

As to this clone: The sample contains more than one DNA sequence encoding this CDR3. The CDR3 loop reads CASSQEWTSGRTDTQYF. CDR3 DNA: TGTGCCAGCAGCCAAGAATGGACTAGCGGACGCACAGATACGCAGTATTTT. The chain has TRBV3-1 (or the pseudogene TRBV3-2) and TRBJ2-3, with 10 positions matching TRBD2. This CDR3 spans 17 amino acids. CDR1 LGHDT and CDR2 YNNKEL come from the germline V gene (reference sequence). Trimming cost V 0 bases and J 1 base; bases outside gene matches: 4.

This clone has just one count. CDR3 bases: TGTGCCAGCTCAACCACAGGGGGCGGATATGGCTACACCTTC. Translated, it gives CASSTTGGGYGYTF. The rearrangement links TRBV18 to TRBJ1-2, with TRBD1 identical over 9 bases. Germline CDR1 and CDR2: KGHSH and LQKENI. The V and J ends lost 5 bases and 5 bases, in that order; junction bases with no gene match: 6. The length of the CDR3 is 14 residues.

This sequence joins TRBV21-1 and TRBJ2-7; the table's D gene call, TRBD1, was not cross checked with the DNA. TRBV21-1 counts as a pseudogene. This CDR3 comprises 15 residues. CDR3 nucleotides: TGTGCCAGCGGACGACCGACAGGAAAACGCTACGAGCAGTACTTC. Protein: CASGRPTGKRYEQYF.

The chain links TRBV6-2 or TRBV6-3 to TRBJ2-3; D is unresolved. Trimming took off 0 bases at V and 3 bases at J, with 7 bases between the two ends. Germline values: CDR1 MNHEY, CDR2 SVGEGT. CDR3 length equals 14 residues. Here the CDR3 reads CASSYSWLTDTQYF. DNA of the CDR3: TGTGCCAGCAGTTACTCGTGGCTTACAGATACGCAGTATTTT.

The chain recombines TRBV6-5 with TRBJ1-1; tentatively, D is TRBD1 (5 bases). The CDR3 length is 15 residues. CDR1 and CDR2 from the germline V gene are MNHEY and SVGAGI. Trimming shortened V by 0 bases and J by 0 bases, and 8 bases separated the two germline ends. The CDR3 DNA reads as TGTGCCAGCAGTTACTCGCGGGGCCTGAACACTGAAGCTTTCTTT. It codes for CASSYSRGLNTEAFF.

The CDR3 DNA sequence: TGTGCCAGCAGTTACACGGGGTACCAAGAGACCCAGTACTTC. Its protein is CASSYTGYQETQYF. The rearrangement joins TRBV6-6 to TRBJ2-5; maybe TRBD2 (5 bases). This CDR3 region has 14 residues. V gave up 2 bases and J gave up 0 bases, with 7 bases separating them. CDR1 and CDR2 (germline): MNHNY, SVGAGI (reference sequence).

This sequence joins TRBV9 and TRBJ1-3; the match to TRBD1 covers 8 bases. The trim removed 0 bases at V and 4 bases at J, leaving 6 bases unmatched. This CDR3 spans 16 amino acids. CDR1 SGDLS and CDR2 YYNGEE come from the germline V gene. The CDR3 here is CASSVATGGFGNTIYF. The CDR3 coding sequence is TGTGCCAGCAGCGTAGCTACAGGGGGTTTCGGAAACACCATATATTTT.

The chain carries TRBV2 and TRBJ1-5, with D hard to call. Per germline, CDR1 SNHLY and CDR2 FYNNEI. The V end was cut by 1 base, the J end by 7 bases, with 11 bases between. The CDR3 sequence is 14 residues long. Here the CDR3 reads CASSEVTRIQPQHF. The CDR3 bases are TGTGCCAGCAGTGAAGTAACGAGAATCCAGCCCCAGCATTTT. The full variable domain, in which reference TRBV2 and TRBJ1-5 provide the parts outside the CDR3, is EPEVTQTPSHQVTQMGQEVILRCVPISNHLYFYWYRQILGQKVEFLVSFYNNEISEKSEIFDDQFSVERPDGSNFTLKIRSTKLEDSAMYFCASSEVTRIQPQHFGDGTRLSIL.

This chain connects TRBV18 to TRBJ1-1; 11 bases align to TRBD1. After removal of 4 bases from V and 11 bases from J, the junction contained 9 bases not matched to a gene. Germline-derived CDR1 and CDR2 are KGHSH and LQKENI. The CDR3 extends over 14 amino acids. For the CDR3, the DNA is TGTGCCAGCTCACTTGGACAGGGGGCGGTCGGTGCTTTCTTT. Protein product: CASSLGQGAVGAFF.